The present TCR beta chain was sequenced within a study of T cells in Graves' hyperthyroidism and ophthalmopathy. Whole-study results and caveats: Also found in blood were most expanded thyroid clonotypes above 0.001.

As for this clonotype: Its antigen remains unknown.

Over 18 months, lack of ophthalmopathy progression marked Graves' hyperthyroidism as stable. Uncontrolled infection, other autoimmune disease, pregnancy or lactation led to exclusion. Authors of the study amplified TCR beta CDR3 regions from RNA transcripts. The HTBI primer set drove a first-round RT-PCR of the TCR CDR3. One entry per CDR3 protein, called by TCRdb with MiXCR from the multiplex PCR reads. The repertoire holds around 700,000 distinct CDR3 sequences, roughly 32% seen once, with around 30% in the top ten. Unmatched junction bases numbered 10, after V lost 5 bases and J lost 9 bases. This CDR3 region has 14 residues. Germline-derived CDR1 and CDR2 are SEHNR and FQNEAQ (reference sequence).

J is TRBJ2-5 and V is TRBV7-9; 9 positions match TRBD2. The material sequenced was blood. The TCR comes from a woman in her 40s with Graves' hyperthyroidism. Here the CDR3 reads CASSPTSGTGAQYF. DNA for the CDR3: TGTGCCAGCAGCCCGACTAGCGGTACTGGGGCCCAGTACTTC.